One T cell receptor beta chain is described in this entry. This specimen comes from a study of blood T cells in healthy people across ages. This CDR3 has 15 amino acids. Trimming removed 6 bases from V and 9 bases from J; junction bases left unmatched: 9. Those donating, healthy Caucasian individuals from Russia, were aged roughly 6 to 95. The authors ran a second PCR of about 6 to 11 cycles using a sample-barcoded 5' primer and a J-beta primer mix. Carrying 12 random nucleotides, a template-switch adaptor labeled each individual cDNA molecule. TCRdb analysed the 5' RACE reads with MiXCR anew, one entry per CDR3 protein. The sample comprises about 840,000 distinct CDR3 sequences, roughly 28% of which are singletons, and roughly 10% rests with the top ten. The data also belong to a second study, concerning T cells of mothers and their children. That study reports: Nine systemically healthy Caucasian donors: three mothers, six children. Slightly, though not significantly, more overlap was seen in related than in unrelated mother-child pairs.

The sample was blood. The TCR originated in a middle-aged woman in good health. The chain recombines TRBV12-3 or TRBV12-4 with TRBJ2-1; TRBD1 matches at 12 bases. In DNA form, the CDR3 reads TGTGCCAGCAGCCCTTCCGGGACAGGGGGCGGTGAGCAGTTCTTC. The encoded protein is CASSPSGTGGGEQFF.